The clone carrying this TCR beta chain was counted a single time. The authors' processing: The assay estimated nucleated cells by amplifying reference gene primers. Libraries were prepared by immunoSEQ multiplex PCR; TCRdb keeps only in-frame clonotypes and omits some of them. Clone size and V and J calls were adopted from that table, with D and trimming inferred from the DNA. The sample contains 250,000 or so clones, approximately 86% of which appear only once. These data come from a study of blood T cell repertoires in COVID-19. Study as a whole: Sites across the United States, Italy and Spain contributed samples from acute and convalescent COVID-19. Sources were T cells, B-cell-depleted T cells, or PBMCs; the material itself was cDNA or gDNA.

V lost 4 bases and J lost 5, with 17 bases in between. Per germline, CDR1 SGHNT and CDR2 YENEEA. This CDR3 comprises 15 residues. The V call is TRBV11-3, the J call TRBJ1-1, with a tentative D call TRBD1 (6 bases). Material for sequencing was peripheral blood. The TCR originated in a man aged 40-49 years with active or convalescent COVID-19. The CDR3 reads CASSSHGGPSTEAFF. The DNA for the CDR3 is TGTGCCAGCAGCTCCCACGGGGGGCCGAGTACTGAAGCTTTCTTT.